These 14 T cell receptor beta chains originate from one sample sequenced in a study of glioma-infiltrating T cells (dated by TCRdb to about 2016). TCRdb names Illumina MiSeq as the instrument used. The iRepertoire nested amplicon-rescue multiplex PCR (arm-PCR) platform was used to amplify TCR alpha and beta CDR3 regions from RNA. TCRdb passed the public sequencing reads through fastp at Q25 and MiXCR, retaining productive beta sequences. One record per CDR3 amino acid sequence lists the most common genes and DNA. This sample gives a few hundred thousand distinct CDR3 sequences in total; around 45% of them show up just once. Together, the top ten hold around 12% of the sample. The material sequenced was glioma tissue, nonneoplastic brain tissue, or PBMCs (not recorded which). These receptors were collected from a human donor with low-grade glioma or glioblastoma, undergoing nonglioma brain surgery, or in good health (not recorded which).

The table lists this clonotype with a few counts. V usage is TRBV2 and J usage is TRBJ2-3; 7 bases line up with TRBD2. Germline V lookup: CDR1 SNHLY, CDR2 FYNNEI. CDR3 length: 14 amino acids. The V and J ends lost 7 bases and 4 bases, in that order; junction bases with no gene match: 8. CDR3 region: CASTGGRVADTQYF. CDR3 bases: TGTGCCAGCACCGGCGGGAGAGTTGCAGATACGCAGTATTTT.

This rearrangement joins TRBV6-5 to TRBJ2-1, with TRBD2 identical over 10 bases. The CDR3 extends over 17 amino acids. Germline-derived CDR1 and CDR2 are MNHEY and SVGAGI. Losses at the gene ends were 3 bases for V and 5 bases for J; bases not matched to a gene: 10. CDR3 sequence (DNA): TGTGCCAGCAGTTATATAGCGGGAGGCGCTGCCCACAATGAGCAGTTCTTC. It specifies CASSYIAGGAAHNEQFF.

In its sample, this clonotype was seen a few times. V and J are TRBV28 and TRBJ2-1; D unclear. The CDR3 spans 15 residues. The V and J ends lost 3 bases and 0 bases respectively, with 9 bases between them. From germline, CDR1 is MDHEN and CDR2 SYDVKM. CDR3 DNA: TGTGCCAGCAGTTTCCTCAGGAGCTCCTACAATGAGCAGTTCTTC. Translating it yields CASSFLRSSYNEQFF.

Many counts were recorded for this clonotype. V and J are TRBV6-2 or TRBV6-3 and TRBJ2-7; perhaps D is TRBD1 or TRBD2 (5 bases each). The germline V gene has CDR1 MNHEY and CDR2 SVGEGT. Trimming took 0 bases from V and 2 from J, leaving 17 bases between them. This CDR3 contains 17 residues. The CDR3 bases are TGTGCCAGCAGTTACTCGGGCGGGCAGGGCATTACCTACGAGCAGTACTTC. It translates to CASSYSGGQGITYEQYF.

This clonotype turned up a few times. The chain joins TRBV7-3 to TRBJ2-3; possibly TRBD1 for D (5 bases). Germline V lookup: CDR1 SGHTA, CDR2 FQGTGA. V lost 4 bases to trimming and J lost 0 bases, with 14 bases between them. The CDR3 covers 16 residues. CDR3 sequence (DNA): TGTGCCAGCAGCTCCACCGCTGGGGCGAGCACAGATACGCAGTATTTT. As protein: CASSSTAGASTDTQYF.

This clonotype was detected many times. This chain uses TRBV6-1 with TRBJ1-1; D may be TRBD1 (5 bases). CDR3 length: 12 amino acids. CDR1 and CDR2 from the germline V gene are MNHNS and SASEGT. The ends were cut back, 7 bases at V and 7 bases at J, with 13 bases in the middle. CDR3 DNA sequence: TGTGCCAGCAACAGACTTAGGGGTGAAGCTTTCTTT. Amino acid sequence: CASNRLRGEAFF.

As concerns this clonotype: A read error may be the cause here, since a much bigger clone is one base away. The rearrangement joins TRBV20-1 to TRBJ1-5, with a possible D match to TRBD1 (5 bases). The V gene lost 7 bases and the J gene lost 1 base, with 11 bases spanning the gap. Germline lookup yields CDR1 DFQATT and CDR2 SNEGSKA (reference sequence). This CDR3 region has 13 residues. The CDR3 DNA reads TGCAGTGATCCCCGGGACAGCAATCAGCCCCAGCATTTT. Amino acids: CSDPRDSNQPQHF.

This sequence joins TRBV6-1 and TRBJ1-1, with 10 bases aligning to TRBD1. Germline CDR1 MNHNS, CDR2 SASEGT. The CDR3 totals 15 residues. V was pared by 4 bases and J by 5 bases, with 7 bases of the junction left unmatched. In DNA form, the CDR3 reads TGTGCCAGCAGTGGGGAGACAGGGGGCAAAACTGAAGCTTTCTTT. It yields the protein CASSGETGGKTEAFF.

CDR3 region: CASSSLPGGNEQFF. Here the CDR3 DNA reads TGTGCCAGCAGTTCCCTCCCTGGCGGAAATGAGCAGTTCTTC. The chain has TRBV6-1 and TRBJ2-1; D is undetermined. The CDR3 covers 14 residues. Per the germline V gene, CDR1 is MNHNS and CDR2 is SASEGT. Trimming pared 5 bases from V and 7 bases from J, leaving 15 bases between.

Comment on this clonotype: An end of the junction does not agree with germline; a read error may underlie this. V gene TRBV7-9 combines with J gene TRBJ1-1, with D hard to call. This CDR3 spans 11 amino acids. The V gene's germline CDR1 is SEHNR and CDR2 FQNEAQ (reference sequence). CDR3 in DNA: TGTGCCTGCAGCTTATCCCCTGAAGCTTTCTTT. It encodes CACSLSPEAFF.

A word on this clonotype: This may be a read error, as it is one base from a much larger clone. This sequence joins TRBV6-1 and TRBJ2-7; no reliable D call. Per germline, CDR1 MNHNS and CDR2 SASEGT. The CDR3 covers 12 residues. CDR3 bases: TGTGCCAGCAGCCCCCGACGCCACGAGCAGCACTTC. Translation gives CASSPRRHEQHF.

In this sample, this clonotype turned up a few times. This chain links TRBV20-1 with TRBJ1-5; maybe TRBD1 (5 bases). V lost 6 bases and J 2 bases, leaving 29 bases between the germline ends. Germline V gives CDR1 DFQATT, CDR2 SNEGSKA (reference sequence). The length of the CDR3 is 19 residues. CDR3 residues: CSARSRTTVHLRGNQPQHF. CDR3 sequence (DNA): TGCAGTGCCAGATCTCGAACGACAGTCCACTTAAGAGGCAATCAGCCCCAGCATTTT.

The rearrangement joins TRBV20-1 to TRBJ2-5, with 7 bases that match TRBD2. The CDR3 loop spans 16 amino acids. CDR1 DFQATT and CDR2 SNEGSKA come from the germline V gene (reference sequence). V shed 5 bases, J shed 4 bases, and the junction held 16 bases outside the gene matches. The CDR3 DNA sequence: TGCAGTGCTGGGGAGGGACTGGCGGAAAGGAGAGAGACCCAGTACTTC. This sequence encodes CSAGEGLAERRETQYF.

This chain joins TRBV5-6 and TRBJ2-3, with D perhaps TRBD1 (6 bases). Germline values: CDR1 SGHDT, CDR2 YYEEEE. The CDR3 has 15 amino acids. V was clipped by 1 base and J by 0 bases, with 9 bases between them. This chain's CDR3 is CASSLPRGSTDTQYF. CDR3 in DNA: TGTGCCAGCAGCTTGCCCAGGGGTAGCACAGATACGCAGTATTTT.